Shown below are 12 T cell receptor beta chains from a single sample sequenced in a study of CD8 T cells in ankylosing spondylitis. Each CDR3 protein gets one entry after TCRdb re-called the 5' RACE reads with MiXCR. The sample carries 150,000 to 200,000 distinct CDR3 sequences, around a sixth recorded once. The sequenced sample was blood, either unsorted or a sorted T cell fraction (not recorded which). The receptors were sampled from a male donor aged 5-29 years with ankylosing spondylitis or in good health (not recorded which).

The rearrangement joins TRBV7-9 to TRBJ2-5; D is possibly TRBD2 (5 bases). The CDR3 totals 14 residues. The germline V and J ends were trimmed by 1 base and 3 bases, with 9 bases remaining between them. The germline V gene has CDR1 SEHNR and CDR2 FQNEAQ (reference sequence). The CDR3 loop is CASSLGTSKETQYF. CDR3 nucleotides: TGTGCCAGCAGCTTAGGGACTTCTAAAGAGACCCAGTACTTC.

This clonotype was seen repeatedly, ten times or more. This chain links TRBV20-1 with TRBJ2-1; D is possibly TRBD2 (6 bases). CDR1 and CDR2 (germline): DFQATT, SNEGSKA (reference sequence). The CDR3 spans 15 residues. V lost 0 bases and J lost 10, with 19 bases in between. The CDR3 DNA is TGCAGTGCTAGAGATTCGCGGCGGGAAAGACCGGAGCAGTTCTTC. This sequence encodes CSARDSRRERPEQFF.

This clonotype was detected only a few times. This chain's CDR3 is CASSPNPWGKDPSKQYV. The DNA of the CDR3 is TGTGCCAGCAGCCCAAACCCCTGGGGGAAAGATCCCTCTAAACAGTACGTC. V gene TRBV11-2 combines with J gene TRBJ2-7; D may be TRBD1 or TRBD2 (5 bases each). Germline-derived CDR1 and CDR2 are SGHAT and FQNNGV. The CDR3 extends over 17 amino acids. V shed 5 bases and J shed 10 bases, with 30 bases lying between them.

At least ten counts were recorded for this clonotype. This chain joins TRBV5-1 and TRBJ1-1; D is ambiguous. Trimming removed 5 bases from V and 3 bases from J, with 14 bases in between. The CDR3 has 14 amino acids. Germline V gene data show CDR1 as SGHRS and CDR2 as YFSETQ. CDR3 protein: CASRFGRADTEAFF. In nucleotides, the CDR3 is TGCGCCAGCAGGTTTGGGAGGGCGGACACTGAAGCTTTCTTT.

This clonotype was counted ten times or more. The V gene is TRBV27, the J gene TRBJ2-3; 9 bases fit TRBD1. CDR1 is MNHEY, CDR2 SMNVEV, per germline (reference sequence). The junction had 9 bases not matched to a gene; V was cut back by 5 bases and J by 6 bases. CDR3 size: 15 residues. As DNA, the CDR3 is TGTGCCAGCAGTACGGGACAGGGTGTGGTTGATACGCAGTATTTT. This translates into CASSTGQGVVDTQYF.

The sample holds many counts of this clonotype. The rearrangement joins TRBV7-7 to TRBJ2-5; 14 positions match TRBD2. The germline V gene has CDR1 SSHAT and CDR2 FNYEAQ (reference sequence). With 5 bases clipped from V and 2 bases from J, the junction kept 4 bases outside the gene matches. CDR3 length equals 16 residues. The CDR3 region is CASSPRLAGGQETQYF. For the CDR3, the DNA is TGTGCCAGCAGCCCCCGACTAGCGGGAGGGCAAGAGACCCAGTACTTC.

This clonotype was seen repeatedly, ten times or more. This chain links TRBV12-3 or TRBV12-4 with TRBJ2-2, with D maybe TRBD2 (5 bases). This CDR3 region has 13 residues. Trimming shortened V by 3 bases and J by 3 bases, and 5 bases separated the two germline ends. The CDR3 loop reads CASSLRDTGELFF. DNA for the CDR3: TGTGCCAGCAGTTTGAGGGACACCGGGGAGCTGTTTTTT.

This clonotype has a count of ten or more. The CDR3 region is CASTPGTRADTQYF. In DNA, the CDR3 is TGTGCCAGCACCCCCGGGACTAGGGCAGATACGCAGTATTTT. The gene calls are TRBV12-3 or TRBV12-4 and TRBJ2-3, with 8 bases fitting TRBD2. CDR3 length equals 14 residues. The V gene end was trimmed by 7 bases and the J gene end by 4 bases; junction bases not matched to a gene: 7.

There are many counts of this clonotype. V usage is TRBV24-1 and J usage is TRBJ2-5, with 9 bases lining up with TRBD1. Germline-derived CDR1 and CDR2 are KGHDR and SFDVKD. The CDR3 has 17 residues. With 3 bases clipped from V and 2 bases from J, the junction kept 9 bases outside the gene matches. The CDR3, as DNA: TGTGCCACCAGTGATCCCGACCCGGGACAGGGACAAGAGACCCAGTACTTC. This codes for CATSDPDPGQGQETQYF.

This clonotype was observed many times. This rearrangement joins TRBV7-9 to TRBJ2-1, with 7 nucleotides matching TRBD2. V lost 5 bases, J lost 7 bases, and 14 bases stayed unmatched. This CDR3 region has 16 residues. Germline lookup yields CDR1 SEHNR and CDR2 FQNEAQ (reference sequence). CDR3 nucleotides: TGTGCCAGCAGCGACAATGCCGGGACTATCGGAAATGAGCAGTTCTTC. Protein sequence: CASSDNAGTIGNEQFF. Using reference TRBV7-9 and TRBJ2-1 for the parts outside the CDR3, the full variable domain is DTGVSQNPRHKITKRGQNVTFRCDPISEHNRLYWYRQTLGQGPEFLTYFQNEAQLEKSRLLSDRFSAERPKGSFSTLEIQRTEQGDSAMYLCASSDNAGTIGNEQFFGPGTRLTVL.

The rearrangement links TRBV19 to TRBJ1-5, with D perhaps TRBD1 (6 bases). V lost 3 bases and J 1 base, leaving 10 bases between the germline ends. This CDR3 comprises 15 residues. CDR1 is LNHDA, CDR2 SQIVND, per germline (reference sequence). CDR3 DNA: TGTGCCAGTAGTATCGACAGGTTAAGCAATCAGCCCCAGCATTTT. Translated, it gives CASSIDRLSNQPQHF.

This clonotype has at least ten counts. This rearrangement joins TRBV12-3 or TRBV12-4 to TRBJ2-1, with TRBD2 as a possible D gene (7 bases). The CDR3 contains 14 residues. With 4 bases removed from V and 9 bases from J, the gap between germline ends came to 16 bases. The CDR3 loop is CASSSPTRGGEQFF. The CDR3, as DNA: TGTGCCAGCAGTTCCCCAACTAGGGGGGGTGAGCAGTTCTTC.